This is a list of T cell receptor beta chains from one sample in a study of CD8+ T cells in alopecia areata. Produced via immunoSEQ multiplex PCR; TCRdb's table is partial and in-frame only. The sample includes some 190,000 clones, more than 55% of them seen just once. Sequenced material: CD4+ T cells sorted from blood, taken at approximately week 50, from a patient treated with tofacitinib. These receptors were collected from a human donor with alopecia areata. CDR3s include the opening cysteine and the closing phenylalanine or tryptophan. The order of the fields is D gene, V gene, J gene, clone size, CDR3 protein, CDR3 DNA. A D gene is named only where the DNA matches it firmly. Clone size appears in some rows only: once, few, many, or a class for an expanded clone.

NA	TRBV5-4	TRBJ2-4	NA	CASSTGEGAFNIQYF	TGTGCCAGCAGCACGGGGGAGGGGGCTTTCAACATTCAGTACTTC
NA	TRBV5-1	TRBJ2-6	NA	CASSGDSGANVLTF	TGCGCCAGCAGCGGGGACTCTGGGGCCAACGTCCTGACTTTC
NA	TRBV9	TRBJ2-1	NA	CASSVAGRPSYNEQFF	TGTGCCAGCAGCGTAGCTGGGCGGCCTTCCTACAATGAGCAGTTCTTC
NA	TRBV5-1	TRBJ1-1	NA	CASSYLGGLSTEAFF	TGCGCCAGCAGCTACTTGGGGGGCTTGAGCACTGAAGCTTTCTTT
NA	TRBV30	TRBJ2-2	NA	CAWSKDANGELFF	TGTGCCTGGAGTAAGGACGCAAACGGGGAGCTGTTTTTT
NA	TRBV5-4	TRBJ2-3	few	CASSMGGPGNTDTQYF	TGTGCCAGCAGCATGGGCGGGCCAGGGAACACAGATACGCAGTATTTT
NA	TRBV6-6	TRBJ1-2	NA	CASSPRVGDYGYTF	TGTGCCAGCAGCCCCAGGGTAGGGGACTATGGCTACACCTTC
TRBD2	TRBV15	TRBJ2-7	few	CATSRDREGEQYF	TGTGCCACCAGCAGAGACAGGGAGGGAGAGCAGTACTTC
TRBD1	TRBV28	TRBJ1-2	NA	CASMGGTGVGYTF	TGTGCCAGCATGGGAGGGACAGGGGTTGGCTACACCTTC
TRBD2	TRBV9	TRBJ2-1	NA	CASSVTGTSGVQEQFF	TGTGCCAGCAGCGTAACGGGGACTAGCGGGGTACAGGAGCAGTTCTTC
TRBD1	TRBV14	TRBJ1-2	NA	CASSRDRANYGYTF	TGTGCCAGCAGTCGGGACAGAGCTAACTATGGCTACACCTTC
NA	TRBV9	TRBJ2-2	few	CASNRGVGELFF	TGTGCCAGCAATAGAGGGGTCGGGGAGCTGTTTTTT
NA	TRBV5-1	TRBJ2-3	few	CASSLGQTTDTQYF	TGCGCCAGCAGCTTGGGGCAAACCACAGATACGCAGTATTTT
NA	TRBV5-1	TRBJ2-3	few	CASRPGQNLGGDTQYF	TGCGCCAGCAGACCTGGACAGAATCTAGGTGGGGATACGCAGTATTTT
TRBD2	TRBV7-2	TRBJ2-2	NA	CASSPLASGELFF	TGTGCCAGCAGCCCACTAGCGTCCGGGGAGCTGTTTTTT
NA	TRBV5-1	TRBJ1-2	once	CASSLEQGGGYTF	TGCGCCAGCAGCTTGGAACAGGGCGGTGGCTACACCTTC
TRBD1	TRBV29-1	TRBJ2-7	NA	CSVSPGQGGLEQYF	TGCAGCGTAAGTCCGGGACAGGGGGGCTTGGAGCAGTACTTC
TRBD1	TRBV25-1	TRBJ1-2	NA	CASSETGVASYGYTF	TGTGCCAGCAGTGAGACAGGGGTCGCCTCCTATGGCTACACCTTC
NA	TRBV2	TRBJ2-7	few	CASRDNSYEQYF	TGTGCCAGCCGGGACAACTCCTACGAGCAGTACTTC
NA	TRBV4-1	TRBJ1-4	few	CASSQDDAVGEKLFF	TGCGCCAGCAGCCAAGACGACGCGGTAGGGGAAAAACTGTTTTTT
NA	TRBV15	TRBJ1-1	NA	CATREKGGAFF	TGTGCCACCAGAGAGAAGGGTGGAGCTTTCTTT
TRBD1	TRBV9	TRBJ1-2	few	CASSASQGAARGYTF	TGTGCCAGCAGCGCATCACAGGGGGCGGCGCGCGGCTACACCTTC
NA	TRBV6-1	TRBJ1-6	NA	CASSAYSLRTSPLHF	TGTGCCAGCAGTGCGTACAGCCTTAGGACTTCACCCCTCCACTTT
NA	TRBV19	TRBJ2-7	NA	CASSIDQTGRRQYF	TGTGCCAGTAGTATAGACCAGACAGGTCGAAGGCAGTACTTC
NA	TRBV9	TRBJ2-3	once	CASSVTLGDTQYF	TGTGCCAGCAGCGTAACGTTAGGAGATACGCAGTATTTT
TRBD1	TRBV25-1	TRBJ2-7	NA	CASSEYTRGQYEQYF	TGTGCCAGCAGTGAATATACCAGGGGGCAATACGAGCAGTACTTC
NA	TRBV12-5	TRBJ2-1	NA	CASGLGLSAEQFF	TGTGCTAGTGGTTTGGGACTATCTGCTGAGCAGTTCTTC
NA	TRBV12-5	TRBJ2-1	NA	CASGLEGARYEQFF	TGTGCTAGTGGTTTGGAAGGCGCCCGGTATGAGCAGTTCTTC
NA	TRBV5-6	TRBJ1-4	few	CASSPGKEKLFF	TGTGCCAGCAGCCCCGGAAAGGAAAAACTGTTTTTT
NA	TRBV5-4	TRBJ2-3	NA	CASSPGLSTDTRYF	TGTGCCAGCAGCCCGGGTCTTAGCACAGATACGCGGTATTTT
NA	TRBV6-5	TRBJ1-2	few	CASSYGAARGGYTF	TGTGCCAGCAGTTACGGGGCGGCGAGGGGTGGCTACACCTTC
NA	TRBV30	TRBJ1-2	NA	CAWSVPSQGNYGYTF	TGTGCCTGGAGTGTACCGTCTCAGGGGAACTATGGCTACACCTTC
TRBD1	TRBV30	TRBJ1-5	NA	CAWSGGTGNQPQHF	TGTGCCTGGAGTGGCGGGACAGGGAATCAGCCCCAGCATTTT
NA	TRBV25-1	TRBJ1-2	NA	CASNPRDSMGYTF	TGTGCCAGCAACCCACGGGACTCTATGGGCTACACCTTC
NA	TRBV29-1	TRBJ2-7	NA	CSVAPRDKGYEQYF	TGCAGCGTTGCCCCCAGGGATAAAGGCTACGAGCAGTACTTC
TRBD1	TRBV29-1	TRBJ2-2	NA	CSVDPGTGNTGELFF	TGCAGCGTTGACCCCGGGACAGGGAACACCGGGGAGCTGTTTTTT
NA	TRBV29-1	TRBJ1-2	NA	CSVSEGRAIYGYTF	TGCAGCGTTTCAGAGGGCAGAGCCATCTATGGCTACACCTTC
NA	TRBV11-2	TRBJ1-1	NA	CASSPPTDTEAFF	TGTGCCAGCAGCCCACCAACAGACACTGAAGCTTTCTTT
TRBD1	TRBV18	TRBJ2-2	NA	CASSPWDRGDAGELFF	TGTGCCAGCTCACCTTGGGACAGGGGTGACGCCGGGGAGCTGTTTTTT
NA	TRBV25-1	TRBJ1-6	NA	CASSEYGGVRSPLHF	TGTGCCAGCAGTGAATACGGTGGGGTTCGATCACCCCTCCACTTT
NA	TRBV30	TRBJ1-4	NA	CAWSDREKLFF	TGTGCCTGGAGTGACCGGGAAAAACTGTTTTTT
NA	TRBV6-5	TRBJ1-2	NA	CASSYGGVDGYTF	TGTGCCAGCAGTTACGGGGGGGTTGATGGCTACACCTTC
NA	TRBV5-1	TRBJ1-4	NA	CASRNGRTNEKLFF	TGCGCCAGCAGGAACGGACGGACTAATGAAAAACTGTTTTTT
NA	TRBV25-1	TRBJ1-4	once	CASSEYIGVTNEKLFF	TGTGCCAGCAGTGAATATATAGGGGTAACTAATGAAAAACTGTTTTTT
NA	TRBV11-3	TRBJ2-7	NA	CASSLVASEQYF	TGTGCCAGCAGCTTAGTTGCATCCGAGCAGTACTTC
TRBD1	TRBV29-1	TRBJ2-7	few	CSVQVRDRSYEQYF	TGCAGCGTCCAAGTACGGGACAGGTCCTACGAGCAGTACTTC
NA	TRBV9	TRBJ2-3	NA	CASSASRGRTDTQYF	TGTGCCAGCAGCGCCAGCCGTGGGCGCACAGATACGCAGTATTTT
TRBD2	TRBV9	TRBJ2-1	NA	CASTPGLAEYNEQFF	TGTGCCAGCACCCCGGGACTAGCGGAATACAATGAGCAGTTCTTC
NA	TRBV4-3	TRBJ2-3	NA	CASSPMRTDTQYF	TGCGCCAGCAGCCCTATGCGCACAGATACGCAGTATTTT